The clone carrying this T cell receptor beta chain turned up a few times. The data were obtained in a study of blood T cells in healthy people across ages. Looking at the study overall: In model experiments, template switching was able to capture about one barcoded beta molecule for every two T cells that were present.

Germline CDR1 reads SQVTM; CDR2 reads ANQGSEA. This CDR3 is built from 14 residues. The V gene end was trimmed by 3 bases and the J gene end by 5 bases; junction bases not matched to a gene: 8. Primers used in a second PCR of roughly 7 to 11 cycles were a sample-barcoded 5' primer and a J-beta primer mix. A template-switch adaptor containing 12 random nucleotides labeled each cDNA molecule. Each sample provided no less than 3 million CDR3-containing paired-end reads. TCRdb re-analysed the 5' RACE reads in MiXCR, keeping a single row per CDR3 protein. The table shows roughly 2 million distinct CDR3 sequences, with roughly 52% occurring only once. Each sample gave at least 7 million isolated PBMCs.

The receptor comes from a woman between 35 and 50 years old in good health. This sequence joins TRBV29-1 and TRBJ2-7; 9 bases line up with TRBD1. The sample was blood. This CDR3 is CSVDKGQGMNEQYF. Here the CDR3 DNA reads TGCAGCGTTGATAAGGGACAGGGCATGAACGAGCAGTACTTC.